The sequence of this T cell receptor (beta chain) was determined in a study of cytomegalovirus exposure and HLA in healthy donors. The V gene's germline CDR1 is SNHLY and CDR2 FYNNEI. With V trimmed by 6 bases and J by 5 bases, 6 bases remained unmatched. CDR3 length: 15 amino acids. Concerning this clone itself: Antigen unknown.

Broader study findings: Analysis performed later showed TCR beta chains linked to HLA being more clonally expanded than equally common others. Differences between HLA loci emerged in a later analysis of TCR association rates, with DRB1 most and HLA-C fewest. The study found most TCR sequences rare, yet found some public TCRs in many donors.

The PCR ran on 60 Vbeta and 13 Jbeta primers. Sequenced by immunoSEQ multiplex PCR; TCRdb stores in-frame clones only, minus some. This sample carries 150,000 to 200,000 clones, roughly 79% of them seen once, and the ten largest clones take approximately 2.1%. The sequence came from a man in his thirties or forties in good health and CMV-seronegative. The chain combines TRBV2 with TRBJ2-4; 11 bases align to TRBD2. Sequenced material: PBMCs. The chain's CDR3 is CASRSGTSGQNIQYF. The CDR3 nucleotides read TGTGCCAGCAGAAGTGGGACTAGCGGTCAAAACATTCAGTACTTC.